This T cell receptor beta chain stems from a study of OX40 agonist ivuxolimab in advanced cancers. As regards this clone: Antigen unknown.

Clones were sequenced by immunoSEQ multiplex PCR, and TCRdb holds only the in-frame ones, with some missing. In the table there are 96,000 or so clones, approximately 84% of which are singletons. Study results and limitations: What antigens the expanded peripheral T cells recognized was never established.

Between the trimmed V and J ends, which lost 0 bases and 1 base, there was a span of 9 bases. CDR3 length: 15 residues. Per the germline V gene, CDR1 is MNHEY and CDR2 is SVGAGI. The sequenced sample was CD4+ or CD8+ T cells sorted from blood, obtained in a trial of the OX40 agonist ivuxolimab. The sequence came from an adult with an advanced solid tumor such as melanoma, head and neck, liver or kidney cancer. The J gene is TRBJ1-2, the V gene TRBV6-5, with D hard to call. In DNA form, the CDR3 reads TGTGCCAGCAGTTACTCGTCCAACAATAACTATGGCTACACCTTC. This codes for CASSYSSNNNYGYTF.